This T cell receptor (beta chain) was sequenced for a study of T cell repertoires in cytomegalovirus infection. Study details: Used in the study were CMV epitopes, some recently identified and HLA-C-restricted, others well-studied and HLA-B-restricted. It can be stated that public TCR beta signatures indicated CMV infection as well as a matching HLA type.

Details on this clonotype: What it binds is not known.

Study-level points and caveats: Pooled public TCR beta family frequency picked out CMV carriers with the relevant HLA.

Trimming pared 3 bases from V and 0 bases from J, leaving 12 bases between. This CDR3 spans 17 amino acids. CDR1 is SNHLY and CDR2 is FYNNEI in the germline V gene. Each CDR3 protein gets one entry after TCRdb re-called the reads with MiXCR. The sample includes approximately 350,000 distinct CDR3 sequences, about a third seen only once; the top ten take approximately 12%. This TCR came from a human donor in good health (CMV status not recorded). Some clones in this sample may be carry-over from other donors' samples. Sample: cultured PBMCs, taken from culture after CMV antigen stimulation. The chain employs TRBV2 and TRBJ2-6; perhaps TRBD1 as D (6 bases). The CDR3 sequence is CASSDGSRGSGANVLTF. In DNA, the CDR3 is TGTGCCAGCAGTGACGGATCCAGGGGCTCTGGGGCCAACGTCCTGACTTTC.